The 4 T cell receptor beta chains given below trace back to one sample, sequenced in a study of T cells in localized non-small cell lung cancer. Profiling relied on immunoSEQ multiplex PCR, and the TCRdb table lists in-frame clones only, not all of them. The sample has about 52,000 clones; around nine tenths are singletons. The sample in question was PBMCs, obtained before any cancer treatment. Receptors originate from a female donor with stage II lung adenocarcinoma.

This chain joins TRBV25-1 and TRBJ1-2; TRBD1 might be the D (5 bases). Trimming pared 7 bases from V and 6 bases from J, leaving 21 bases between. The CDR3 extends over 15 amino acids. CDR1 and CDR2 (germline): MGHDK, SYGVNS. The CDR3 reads CASTPPRGPRDGYTF. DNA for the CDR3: TGTGCCAGCACCCCACCACGGGGCCCCAGGGATGGCTACACCTTC.

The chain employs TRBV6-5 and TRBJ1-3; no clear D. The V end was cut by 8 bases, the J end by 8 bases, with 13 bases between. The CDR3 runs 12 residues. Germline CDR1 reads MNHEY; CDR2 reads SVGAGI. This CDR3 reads CASGIVGDTIYF. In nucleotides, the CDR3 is TGTGCCAGCGGTATAGTGGGAGACACCATATATTTT.

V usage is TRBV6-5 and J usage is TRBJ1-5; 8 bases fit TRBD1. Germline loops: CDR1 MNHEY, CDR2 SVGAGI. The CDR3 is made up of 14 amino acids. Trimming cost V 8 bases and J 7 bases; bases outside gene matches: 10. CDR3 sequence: CASGDRGTVQPQHF. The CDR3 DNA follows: TGTGCCAGCGGTGACAGGGGAACCGTACAGCCCCAGCATTTT.

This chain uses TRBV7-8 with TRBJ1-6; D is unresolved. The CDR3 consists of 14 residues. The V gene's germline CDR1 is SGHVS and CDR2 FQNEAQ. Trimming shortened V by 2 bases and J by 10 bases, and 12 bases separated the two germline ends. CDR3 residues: CASSLLSAGSPLHF. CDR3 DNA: TGTGCCAGCAGCTTACTTTCAGCGGGATCACCCCTCCACTTT.